This T cell receptor (beta chain) was identified during a study of blood T cell repertoires in COVID-19. On the study more broadly: The origin of the acute and convalescent COVID-19 samples was the United States, Italy and Spain. T cells, B-cell-depleted T cells, or PBMCs supplied cDNA or gDNA.

The CDR3 extends over 14 amino acids. Germline V gene lookup returns CDR1 MNHEY and CDR2 SVGAGI. V lost 6 bases and J lost 8; bases outside the gene matches: 8. Authors' data handling: The assay estimated nucleated cells by amplifying reference gene primers. The method was immunoSEQ multiplex PCR; TCRdb's version includes in-frame clones alone and lacks a portion of them. Clone size and V and J calls were adopted from that table, with D and trimming inferred from the DNA. This table has approximately 200,000 clones, about nine tenths appearing once. Input material: peripheral blood. The J gene is TRBJ1-4, the V gene TRBV6-5, with 8 bases fitting TRBD1. The clonotype was recovered from a man between 45 and 60 years old with acute or convalescent COVID-19. CDR3 region: CASSATGGREKLFF. The CDR3 coding sequence is TGTGCCAGCAGCGCTACAGGGGGTAGGGAAAAACTGTTTTTT.